The source of this TCR beta chain is a study of blood T cells in healthy people across ages. Germline V CDR1 and CDR2: WNHNN, SYGVQD (reference sequence). This CDR3 comprises 15 residues. V was cut by 6 bases and J by 6 bases, with 21 bases left in between. Drawn from each donor were roughly 10 milliliters of peripheral blood. Next came a second PCR, run for 7 to 11 cycles, which used a sample-barcoded 5' primer along with a J-beta primer mix. TCRdb used MiXCR to reprocess the 5' RACE reads, holding one entry per CDR3 protein. The sample holds about 730,000 distinct CDR3 sequences, approximately 43% seen once.

This receptor was taken from a woman aged 60-75 years in good health. The sequenced sample consisted of blood. The V gene is TRBV10-1, the J gene TRBJ2-7; a possible D gene is TRBD2 (6 bases). CDR3 residues: CASSPITRTKSEQYF. CDR3 in DNA: TGCGCCAGCAGCCCCATAACCAGGACTAAGAGCGAGCAGTACTTC.